This section outlines one T cell receptor (beta chain) sequence together with its context. Its antigen is not yet known. Base-call qualities are not available, and no considerably larger clone is one nucleotide away. In total, approximately 610 healthy bone marrow donors made up the cohort. At the time of sampling, every cohort member was nominally healthy, though immune exposures that went unrecorded were likely present. The donor tested CMV seronegative and was one of the 352 seronegative cohort members. Every donor gave a peripheral blood sample, and the peripheral blood mononuclear cells from that sample were used for TCR beta sequencing. The Qiagen DNeasy Blood Extraction Kit was used to extract genomic DNA from the blood cell samples. Receptors were amplified or captured by the immunoSEQ multiplex PCR assay. For the multiplex PCR, a mixture combining 60 forward primers for TCR Vbeta segments and 13 reverse primers for TCR Jbeta segments was used. The CDR3 region of rearranged TCR beta genes was amplified from genomic DNA with a multiplex PCR assay. Amplified TCR beta libraries were sequenced as 87-base-pair reads on the Illumina HiSeq System. Under the source paper's analysis protocol: A later analysis counted about 80 million unique TCR beta chains across the 650 to 700 repertoires, and roughly 10 million of these chains were shared by at least two donors. To remove PCR and sequencing errors, raw reads were error-corrected and collapsed into unique sequences using a nearest-neighbor algorithm that merged closely related sequences. CDR3 sequences were aligned to IMGT reference sequences to assign V, D and J gene segments. For a sequence to be retained, a match of at least six nucleotides to both a V gene segment and a J gene segment was required. A rearrangement was called productive if the CDR3 had no stop codons and remained in frame with V and J, and every other rearrangement was called non-productive. CDR3 was defined according to IMGT convention as the region running from the second conserved V-encoded cysteine to the conserved J-encoded phenylalanine. The earlier analysis of some 540 of the donors excluded any sequence lacking an unambiguous match to a single V gene segment. An earlier analysis of several hundred of the donors called V segments functional above 56.7% productive rearrangements and segregating when the between-donor standard deviation exceeded 5%. A statistical classification framework was built to diagnose cytomegalovirus status from the catalog of TCR beta chain sequences. A later analysis assigned V and J genes by comparing TCR nucleotide sequences with IMGT/GENE-DB human TR gene sequences. The TCRdist pipeline was used in a later analysis to assign CDR3 sequences and most-parsimonious VDJ recombination scenarios. In a later analysis, every TCR beta chain was defined by the combination of its CDR3 amino acid sequence and its V-gene family, and reads without a unique V-gene family were dropped. To address suspected cross-contamination and a sequencing artifact, a later analysis removed roughly 580 highly shared, low-generation-probability nucleotide sequences. A later analysis calculated a clonal expansion index for each public chain from normalized within-repertoire ranks of inferred template counts. In a later analysis, generation probabilities were computed with a VDJ recombination model fitted to out-of-frame rearrangements, and the resulting probabilities were checked against IGoR. Hypergeometric tests were used in a later analysis to score TCR-TCR, TCR-HLA and TCR-CMV co-occurrence, with a repertoire-size bias correction applied to the TCR pairs. To estimate false discovery rates, a later analysis permuted the HLA or CMV assignments 20 times. In a later analysis, co-occurring TCRs were grouped using DBSCAN, and TCRdist sequence similarity was added for clustering within HLA-allele-positive subsets. Repertoires with fewer than 30,000 or more than 120,000 public chains were left out of co-occurrence clustering, as were five repertoires with anomalous nucleotide sharing. The immuneACCESS repertoire file appears here via TCRdb, limited to in-frame rearrangements. These files lack a portion of the clones; in checked studies, under half of the deficit traces to unresolved V genes, and the cause of the others is not known. Clonal size and the V and J genes are those of that table, whereas D and trimming came from the DNA. The table for this sample lists over 110,000 clones; around 80% of them were counted only once. Around 4.1% of the sample lies in the top ten.

The CDR1 and CDR2 encoded by the germline V gene (reference sequence) are LNHNV and YYDKDF. Trimming removed 5 bases from V and 1 base from J, leaving 14 bases between the germline ends. The CDR3 runs 15 amino acids, cysteine and phenylalanine included. Here the CDR3 DNA is all that survives: 45 bases in frame from base 1. The data were taken from a study of cytomegalovirus exposure and HLA in healthy donors (dated by TCRdb to about 2017). Notes on the research overall: According to an earlier analysis of 550 to 750 of the donors, about 179 million T cells yielded 90 million to 140 million unique TCR beta sequences and 276 Gb of sequence data. About 320 gigabases of sequencing data and tens of millions of unique TCR sequences were included in an early release covering about 700 HLA-typed donors. The genetic ancestry cluster associated with self-reported Caucasian donors included 65% to 90% of the roughly 380 genotyped donors. The study aimed to test whether signatures of past pathogen exposure could be identified by cataloging public T cell receptors. The T cell repertoires of several hundred subjects were profiled by immunosequencing and related to cytomegalovirus serostatus. Along with the approximately 700-subject first cohort, a separate validation cohort of 120 different subjects was used. To predict cytomegalovirus infection status, the study combined high-throughput TCR immunosequencing, statistical association of individual TCRs with disease status, and machine learning. A later analysis re-analyzed previously published TCR beta repertoires from several hundred donors and added high-resolution HLA genotyping to study TCR occurrence patterns. Rather than using new phenotypic data, the later analysis identified candidate immune exposures from TCR beta sequences and from how often those sequences occurred across donors. To decide whether each TCR beta V gene segment behaved as functional or pseudogenic, an earlier analysis of approximately 590 of the donors relied on high-throughput TCR beta sequencing. Donor age, sex, ethnicity and CMV serostatus were compiled alongside the repertoire data. A later genetic analysis took genome-wide SNP genotypes for about 65% of the 666 donors and used that subset as a discovery cohort. Every discovery cohort repertoire had been produced on one sequencing platform. HLA typing covered class I and class II loci at four-digit resolution. Typing coverage differed by locus: A, B, C, DRB1 and DQB1 were typed in about 620-640 donors, DQA1 in about 560, DPA1 in 600 to 610, and DPB1 in just under 480. Roughly 5 DR-DQ haplotypes were handled as single units for association and clustering, since linkage in the cohort was strong. Across some 400 genotyped donors of the cohort, an average of about 240,000 unique TCR beta nucleotide sequences per donor were sequenced, and around 20% of those sequences were non-productive.

On the study overall, not on this receptor specifically: An association between a missense DCLRE1C variant and V-gene and J-gene trimming of TCR beta chains was found in a later genetic analysis and replicated in an independent cohort. When HLA alleles, especially DR and DQ, strongly co-occurred, attributing TCR associations to individual alleles was difficult. Linkage disequilibrium might explain the correlated functional status among segregating V segments, but an unknown experimental factor could not be ruled out. In an earlier analysis of 500 to 650 of the donors, most TCR beta V segments appeared in productive rearrangements about 90% or about 30% of the time, broadly matching IMGT annotations. According to a later analysis, TCR association rates differed among HLA loci, with DRB1 alleles showing the most associated TCRs and HLA-C alleles showing the fewest. Across donors, most TCR sequences were observed very rarely, whereas some public TCRs were present in many individuals. A further reported finding was that TCR beta sequences accurately predicted the HLA-A and HLA-B alleles for most subjects in the first cohort. Roughly uniform sequencing depth across donors was assumed in presence/absence analyses, although this assumption may not hold. The sequencing pipeline was judged likely to have produced a cluster of highly shared sequence variants as a technical artifact. In the study, some 160 TCR beta chains were listed as associated with cytomegalovirus. A later analysis found that HLA-associated TCR beta chains were more clonally expanded and had lower generation probabilities than equally common non-associated chains. Most CMV-associated TCR beta chains appeared to be HLA-restricted in a later analysis, and the HLA associations seemed to be driven largely by CMV exposure. A later analysis reported that several top co-occurrence clusters appeared linked to parvovirus B19, influenza, CMV and Epstein-Barr virus. A later genetic analysis reported fewer N-insertions in productive TCRs among donors in an Asian-associated ancestry cluster than the roughly 670-donor mean. Some IMGT-functional V segments, including TRBV6-2 and TRBV6-3, could not be distinguished by the 87-base-pair reads and were therefore excluded. The cohort was sequenced for TCR beta chains only, and without alpha or paired-chain data the features that could be detected were limited. A few of the identified cytomegalovirus-associated TCR beta chains were confirmed in vitro to be specific for cytomegalovirus antigens. HLA typing was unavailable for some donors at each locus, so association tests used only the typed subset. In both the original and validation cohorts, the classifier was reported to diagnose cytomegalovirus status with high specificity and sensitivity. It was suggested by the authors that the approach could potentially be generalized to other disease states and immunological phenotypes. For the cohort, immune exposure information was limited to CMV serostatus. Approximately 16 rarely observed V segments, including chromosome 9 orphons, were excluded from the earlier analysis of some 590 of the donors because counts were too low. Specific HLA alleles were associated with roughly 17,000 TCR beta sequences at a false discovery rate of 0.05 in a later analysis.

Sequenced input: PBMCs. The chain employs TRBV15 and TRBJ1-1; TRBD1 could be the D gene, as 5 bases match. This receptor was taken from a middle-aged man in good health and CMV-seronegative. The bases read TGTGCCACCAGCGGCCGACAGCTACCGAACACTGAAGCTTTCTTT. This translates into CATSGRQLPNTEAFF.